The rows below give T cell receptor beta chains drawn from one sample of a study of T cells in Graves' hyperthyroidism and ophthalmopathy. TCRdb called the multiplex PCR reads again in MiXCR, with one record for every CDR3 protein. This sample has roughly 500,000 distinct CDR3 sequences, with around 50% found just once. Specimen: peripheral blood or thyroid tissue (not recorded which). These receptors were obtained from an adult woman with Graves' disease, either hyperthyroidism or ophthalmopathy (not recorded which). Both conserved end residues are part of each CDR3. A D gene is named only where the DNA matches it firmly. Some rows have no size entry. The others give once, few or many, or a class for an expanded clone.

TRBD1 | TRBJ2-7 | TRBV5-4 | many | TGTGCCAGCAGCCAGGGCACAGGGGCCTACGAGCAGTACTTC | CASSQGTGAYEQYF
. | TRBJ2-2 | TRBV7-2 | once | TGTGCCAGCAGCTTCACGACAGTAAACACCGGGGAGCTGTTTTTT | CASSFTTVNTGELFF
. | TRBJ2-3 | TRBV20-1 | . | TGCAGTGCTAGAGCCGGGGCCAGCACAGATACGCAGTATTTT | CSARAGASTDTQYF
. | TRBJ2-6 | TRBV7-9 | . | TGTGCCAGCAGCCCCCCCGGCGGCTCTGGGGCCAACGTCCTGACTTTC | CASSPPGGSGANVLTF
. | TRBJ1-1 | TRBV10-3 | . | TGTGCCATCAGTGAGGGTGTTTGGGGGAAGAATGAAGCTTTCTTT | CAISEGVWGKNEAFF
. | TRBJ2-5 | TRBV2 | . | TGTGCCAGCAGGCCCAGGCAGTCAGGCGAGACCCAGTACTTC | CASRPRQSGETQYF
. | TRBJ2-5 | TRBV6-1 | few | TGTGCCAGCAGGGAGGTGGGAGCCGGGGAGACCCAGTACTTC | CASREVGAGETQYF
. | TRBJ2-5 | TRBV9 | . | TGTGCCAGCAGCCCGACCATGGGGGTAGAAGAGACCCAGTACTTC | CASSPTMGVEETQYF
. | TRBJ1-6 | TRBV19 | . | TGTGCCAGTAGTATAATCGGTGGTTCACCCCTCCACTTT | CASSIIGGSPLHF
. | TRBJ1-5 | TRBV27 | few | TGTGCCAGCAGTGACTACAGGGTTCCGGGACAGCCCCAGCATTTT | CASSDYRVPGQPQHF
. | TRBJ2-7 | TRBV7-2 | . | TGTGCCAGCAGTTTTTGGCACAGCTCCTACGAGCAGTACTTC | CASSFWHSSYEQYF
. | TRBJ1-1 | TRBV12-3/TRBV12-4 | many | TGTGCCAGCAGTTTATTGGGAAGAGGTGAAGCTTTCTTT | CASSLLGRGEAFF
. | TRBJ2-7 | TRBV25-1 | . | TGTGCCAGCAGTGCAGACAGCTACTACGAGCAGTACTTC | CASSADSYYEQYF
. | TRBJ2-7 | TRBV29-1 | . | TGCAGCAGTTTGCAGGTAGTTTACGAGCAGTACTTC | CSSLQVVYEQYF
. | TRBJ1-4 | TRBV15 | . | TGTGCCACCAGCAGGGGGGGGAACGGAGAAAAACTGTTTTTT | CATSRGGNGEKLFF
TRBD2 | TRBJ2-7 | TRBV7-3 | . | TGTGCCGGGAAGGGAAAGCGGGAGGGCCGCTACGAGCAGTACTTC | CAGKGKREGRYEQYF
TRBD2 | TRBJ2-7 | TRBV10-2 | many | TGCGCCAGCAGCCTAACTAGCGGGAGTTTGTCAAGTGCGCAGTACTTC | CASSLTSGSLSSAQYF
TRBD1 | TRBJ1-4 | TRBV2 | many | TGTGCCAGCAGTGAAGGACAGGGGAGGGAAAAACTGTTTTTT | CASSEGQGREKLFF
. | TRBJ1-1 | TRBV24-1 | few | TGTGCCACCAGTGGGGCAGGGGCTACGACTGAAGCTTTCTTT | CATSGAGATTEAFF
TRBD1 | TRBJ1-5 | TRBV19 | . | TGTGCTAGTAGGGCGGGACAGAGCAATCAGCCCCAGCATTTT | CASRAGQSNQPQHF
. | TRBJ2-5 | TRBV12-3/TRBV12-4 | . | TGTGCCAGCAGTGCGGGAACAGGGACCCAGTACTTC | CASSAGTGTQYF
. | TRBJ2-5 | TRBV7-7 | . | TGTGCTAGCAGCCGGGACCTACCAGAGACCCGGTACTTC | CASSRDLPETRYF
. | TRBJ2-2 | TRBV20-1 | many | TGCAGTGCTAGAGCGCCGGACAGGGAGCTGTTTTTT | CSARAPDRELFF
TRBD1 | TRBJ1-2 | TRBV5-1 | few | TGCGCCAGCAGCGGAAGGACAGGGAACTATGGCTACACCTTC | CASSGRTGNYGYTF
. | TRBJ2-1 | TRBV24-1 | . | TGTGCCACCAGTGATTTGAGTTCCGGTGCCTACAATGAGCAGTTCTTC | CATSDLSSGAYNEQFF
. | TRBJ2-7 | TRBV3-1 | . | TGTGCCAGCAGCCAAGACTTTGAAGGGAACGAGCAGTACTTC | CASSQDFEGNEQYF
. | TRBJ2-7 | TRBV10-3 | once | TGTGCCATCAGTGAGTCGTCATGGGGGTTACAAGAGCAGTACTTC | CAISESSWGLQEQYF
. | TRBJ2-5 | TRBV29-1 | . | TGCAGCGTTGGGGGTGGCAGGGGAGGCGAGACCCAGTACTTC | CSVGGGRGGETQYF
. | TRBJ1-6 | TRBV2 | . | TGTGCCAGCAGTCCTGGGAGGGAATCGGCTAATTCACCCCTCCACTTT | CASSPGRESANSPLHF
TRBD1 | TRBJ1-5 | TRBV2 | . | TGTGCCAGCAGGGACAGGGGGATTTCTCAGCCCCAGCATTTT | CASRDRGISQPQHF
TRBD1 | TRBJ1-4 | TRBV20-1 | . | TGCAGTGCTAGACGGAGACAGGGGGGAGTAGCTGAAAAACTGTTTTTT | CSARRRQGGVAEKLFF
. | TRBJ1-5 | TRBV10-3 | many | TGTGCCATCAGTGAGCAACCGGTTAGCAATCAGCCCCAGCATTTT | CAISEQPVSNQPQHF
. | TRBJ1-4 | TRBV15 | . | TGTGCCACCAGCGGAATCGTTAACACCGGGTGGACTAATGAAAAACTGTTTTTT | CATSGIVNTGWTNEKLFF
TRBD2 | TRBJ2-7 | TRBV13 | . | TGCGCCAGCAGCTGGGGGACTAGCCCTACCTACGAGCAGTACTTC | CASSWGTSPTYEQYF
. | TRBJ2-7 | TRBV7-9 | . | TGTGCCAGCAGCCAAAGAAGGGTGCGCGGGGAGCAGTACTTC | CASSQRRVRGEQYF
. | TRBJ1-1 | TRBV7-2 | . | TGTGCCAGCAACTTCTTGAACACTGAAGCTTTCTTT | CASNFLNTEAFF
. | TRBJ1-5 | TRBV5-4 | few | TGTGCCAGCAGCGACTCCGGGACGCATCAGCCCCAGCATTTT | CASSDSGTHQPQHF
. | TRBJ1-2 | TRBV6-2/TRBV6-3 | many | TGTGCCAGCAGCGCTCCGGGAATCTATGGCTACACCTTC | CASSAPGIYGYTF
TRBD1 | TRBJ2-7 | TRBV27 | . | TGTGCCAGCAGTCCATCCGGGACAGGGAGGGAGCAGTACTTC | CASSPSGTGREQYF
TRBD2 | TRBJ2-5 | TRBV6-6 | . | TGTGCCAGCGGGTCTAGCGGTGTTGGGCCCCAGTACTTC | CASGSSGVGPQYF
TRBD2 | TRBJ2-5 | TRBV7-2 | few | TGTGCCAGCAGGCGGGGGAACTACCAAGAGACCCAGTACTTC | CASRRGNYQETQYF
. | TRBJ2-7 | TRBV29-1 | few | TGCAGCTTGGGCGAGGCCTACGAGCAGTACTTC | CSLGEAYEQYF
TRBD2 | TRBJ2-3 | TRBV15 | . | TGTGCCACCAGCAGGGTAGCGGGAGGGGGGACAGATACGCAGTATTTT | CATSRVAGGGTDTQYF
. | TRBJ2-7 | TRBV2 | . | TGTGCCAGCAGTGAAGCAACTAGGTTGGGCGAGCAGTACTTC | CASSEATRLGEQYF
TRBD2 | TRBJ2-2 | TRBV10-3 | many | TGTGCCATCAGTGACGGGACTAGCTCGTCCTCGAACACCGGGGAGCTGTTTTTT | CAISDGTSSSSNTGELFF
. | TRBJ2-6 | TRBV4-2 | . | TGTGCCAGCAGCCAAGATGGTGACAGTGGGGCCAACGTCCTGACTTTC | CASSQDGDSGANVLTF
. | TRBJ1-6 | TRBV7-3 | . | TGTGCCAGCAGACAAGGCAGGGAATGGTCACCCCTCCACTTT | CASRQGREWSPLHF
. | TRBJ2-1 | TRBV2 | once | TGTGCCAGCAGTGGAGGTTTAGGTGGTGAGCAGTTCTTC | CASSGGLGGEQFF